The clone carrying this T cell receptor (beta chain) was counted only a few times. Its cognate antigen is unknown. Other DNA sequences of this sample code for an identical CDR3. Adults of Caucasian background living in Nashville, Tennessee made up all donors. Naive CD4+ cells were CD45RA-selected; the remaining cells were memory. These data come from a study of shared clonotypes between healthy human individuals. Study-wide findings and caveats: Depth of sequencing was expected to influence donor clonotype sharing. Lower generation probabilities were found for non-shared clonotypes than for those shared by all four donors.

Germline CDR1 and CDR2: SGHAT and FQNNGV. Trimming took 0 bases from V and 4 from J, leaving 7 bases between them. This CDR3 spans 13 amino acids. The assay was immunoSEQ multiplex PCR, and TCRdb's table has in-frame clones only and misses some. This sample has some 1 million clones, with approximately 68% found just once. V is TRBV11-2 and J is TRBJ2-7; the D gene could be TRBD1 or TRBD2 (5 bases each). This TCR was sampled from a man between 18 and 35 years old in good health. The sequenced material came from memory CD4+ T cells sorted from blood. The sample's subset: CD45RA-negative fraction. This CDR3 reads CASSLEEGYEQYF. CDR3 bases: TGTGCCAGCAGCTTAGAAGAGGGGTACGAGCAGTACTTC.